Each of the 2 T cell receptor beta chains below was sequenced from the same sample in a study of T cell repertoires in cytomegalovirus infection. In TCRdb, the reads were re-called with MiXCR into one record per CDR3 protein. This table holds around 800,000 distinct CDR3 sequences, approximately 32% found once. Their antigens remain unidentified. Source: cultured CD8+ T cells from PBMCs, taken from culture after CMV antigen stimulation. These receptors all stem from a human donor in good health (CMV status not recorded). Some clones in this sample may be carry-over from other donors' samples.

This clonotype was seen many times. The chain recombines TRBV7-2 with TRBJ2-3; 11 positions match TRBD2. Germline values: CDR1 SGHTA, CDR2 FQGNSA. J lost 3 bases, V lost 1 base, and 6 bases had no gene match. This CDR3 contains 17 residues. CDR3 DNA sequence: TGTGCCAGCAGCTTAGGCGCTAGCGGGGGGCCGACAGATACGCAGTATTTT. Its translation is CASSLGASGGPTDTQYF. Drawing the rest from reference TRBV7-2 and TRBJ2-3, the complete variable domain is GAGVSQSPSNKVTEKGKDVELRCDPISGHTALYWYRQSLGQGLEFLIYFQGNSAPDKSGLPSDRFSAERTGGSVSTLTIQRTQQEDSAVYLCASSLGASGGPTDTQYFGPGTRLTVL.

The rearrangement links TRBV6-5 to TRBJ1-5; no reliable D call. The CDR3 is made up of 13 amino acids. Germline V lookup: CDR1 MNHEY, CDR2 SVGAGI. With 8 bases removed from V and 0 bases from J, the gap between germline ends came to 8 bases. CDR3 region: CASGELSNQPQHF. CDR3 nucleotides: TGTGCCAGCGGTGAACTTAGCAATCAGCCCCAGCATTTT.